This paragraph reports one T cell receptor beta chain. As processed by the authors: Reference gene primer amplification gave nucleated cell count estimates. Only in-frame clones appear in the TCRdb table, and some are missing; sequencing was by immunoSEQ multiplex PCR. From that table come the V and J calls and clone size; the DNA was used to work out D and trimming. The sample shows tens of thousands of clones, about 85% of them seen only once. The CDR3 length is 13 residues. Per germline, CDR1 LNHDA and CDR2 SQIVND (reference sequence). V dropped 6 bases and J dropped 0 bases, with 9 bases sitting between them. The sample comes from a study of blood T cell repertoires in COVID-19. Study-wide background: COVID-19 samples collected from the United States, Italy and Spain covered acute and convalescent phases. T cells, B-cell-depleted T cells, or PBMCs supplied cDNA or gDNA.

Material for sequencing was peripheral blood. The V call is TRBV19, the J call TRBJ2-7; tentative D call: TRBD1 (6 bases). This receptor was taken from a human donor in a cohort sampled during active COVID-19. DNA of the CDR3: TGTGCCAGTAGATCACAGGGCTCCTACGAGCAGTACTTC. Amino acid sequence: CASRSQGSYEQYF.